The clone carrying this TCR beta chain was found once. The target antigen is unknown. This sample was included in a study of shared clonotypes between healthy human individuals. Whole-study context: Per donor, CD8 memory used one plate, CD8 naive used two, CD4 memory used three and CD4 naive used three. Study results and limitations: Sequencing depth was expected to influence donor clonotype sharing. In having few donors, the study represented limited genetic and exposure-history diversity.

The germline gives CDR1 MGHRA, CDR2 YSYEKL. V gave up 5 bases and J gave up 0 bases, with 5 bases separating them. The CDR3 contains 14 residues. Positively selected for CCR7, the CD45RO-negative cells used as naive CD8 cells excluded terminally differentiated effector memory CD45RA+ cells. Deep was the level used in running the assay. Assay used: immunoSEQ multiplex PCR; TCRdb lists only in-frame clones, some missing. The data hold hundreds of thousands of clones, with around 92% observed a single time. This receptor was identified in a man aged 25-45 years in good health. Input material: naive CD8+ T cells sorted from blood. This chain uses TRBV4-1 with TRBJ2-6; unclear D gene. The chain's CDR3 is CASSWSSGANVLTF. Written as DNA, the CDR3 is TGCGCCAGCAGCTGGAGCTCTGGGGCCAACGTCCTGACTTTC.